Below are 29 T cell receptor beta chains sequenced from a single sample in a study of blood T cell repertoires in COVID-19. Clones were sequenced by immunoSEQ multiplex PCR, and TCRdb holds only the in-frame ones, with some missing. This table has under 200,000 clones, around 80% appearing once. The sequencing sample was made of PBMCs or T cells enriched from blood (not recorded which). These receptors all come from an older woman who had recovered from COVID-19.

V and J are TRBV25-1 and TRBJ1-2, with D unresolved. V was trimmed by 10 bases and J by 2 bases, leaving 11 bases between them. CDR1 and CDR2 from the germline V gene are MGHDK and SYGVNS. This CDR3 has 12 residues. CDR3 nucleotide sequence: TGTGCCACCGCCCCCGGGAACTATGGCTACACCTTC. As protein: CATAPGNYGYTF.

This clone has only one observation. The rearrangement links TRBV5-1 to TRBJ1-1; 12 bases match TRBD1. The germline V gene has CDR1 SGHRS and CDR2 YFSETQ. The CDR3 spans 14 residues. Trimming cost V 3 bases and J 5 bases; bases outside gene matches: 2. CDR3 nucleotides: TGCGCCAGCAGCTGGGACAGGGGGCAGACTGAAGCTTTCTTT. Amino acids: CASSWDRGQTEAFF.

This chain links TRBV29-1 with TRBJ1-2, with 8 bases fitting TRBD1. The germline V gene encodes CDR1 SQVTM and CDR2 ANQGSEA. Trimming at V came to 4 bases and at J to 2 bases, leaving 3 bases not matched to a gene. This CDR3 has 13 residues. CDR3: CSVGTGSNYGYTF. Written as DNA, the CDR3 is TGCAGCGTTGGGACAGGGTCGAACTATGGCTACACCTTC.

This clone appeared once. The chain couples TRBV6-5 to TRBJ1-3, with D tentatively TRBD1 (6 bases). CDR3 length equals 13 residues. Germline V gives CDR1 MNHEY, CDR2 SVGAGI. V lost 6 bases to trimming and J lost 8 bases, with 14 bases between them. The CDR3 DNA reads as TGTGCCAGCAGGTCCAGGGGCTCGGACACCATATATTTT. Translating gives CASRSRGSDTIYF.

This clone appeared once. This rearrangement joins TRBV7-8 to TRBJ1-1, with 7 bases matching TRBD1. The V gene end was trimmed by 5 bases and the J gene end by 1 base; junction bases not matched to a gene: 4. The CDR3 covers 14 residues. Germline CDR1 and CDR2: SGHVS and FQNEAQ. CDR3 amino acids: CASSPGGPNTEAFF. The CDR3, as DNA: TGTGCCAGCAGCCCAGGGGGGCCGAACACTGAAGCTTTCTTT. The full variable domain, in which reference TRBV7-8 and TRBJ1-1 provide the parts outside the CDR3, is GAGVSQSPRYKVAKRGQDVALRCDPISGHVSLFWYQQALGQGPEFLTYFQNEAQLDKSGLPSDRFFAERPEGSVSTLKIQRTQQEDSAVYLCASSPGGPNTEAFFGQGTRLTVV.

On this clone: The same CDR3 is also encoded by other DNA sequences in this sample. This chain links TRBV7-9 with TRBJ2-4; TRBD1 aligns across 7 bases. CDR1 is SEHNR and CDR2 is FQNEAQ in the germline V gene (reference sequence). This CDR3 spans 14 amino acids. The trim removed 4 bases at V and 2 bases at J, leaving 2 bases unmatched. The CDR3 region is CASSSTGTKNIQYF. CDR3 bases: TGTGCCAGCAGCTCGACAGGGACCAAAAACATTCAGTACTTC.

The gene calls are TRBV5-1 and TRBJ2-2, with 11 bases that match TRBD2. The CDR3 loop spans 18 amino acids. The germline V gene encodes CDR1 SGHRS and CDR2 YFSETQ. Unmatched junction bases numbered 17, after V lost 7 bases and J lost 6 bases. CDR3 amino acids: CASEHIGLAGRSPGELFF. Here the CDR3 DNA reads TGCGCCAGCGAGCATATCGGACTAGCGGGTCGTTCCCCCGGGGAGCTGTTTTTT.

CDR3 nucleotide sequence: TGTGCCAGTACCAACGCGGGTCGGAGTTCACCCCTCCACTTT. This translates into CASTNAGRSSPLHF. The J gene is TRBJ1-6, the V gene TRBV19, with D unresolved. This CDR3 comprises 14 residues. Trimming removed 7 bases from V and 9 bases from J, with 16 bases in between. The germline CDR1 and CDR2 sequences are LNHDA and SQIVND (reference sequence).

The rearrangement links TRBV5-8 to TRBJ1-2, with D maybe TRBD1 (6 bases). This CDR3 comprises 15 residues. V lost 0 bases and J 8 bases, leaving 17 bases between the germline ends. The germline CDR1 and CDR2 sequences are SGHTS and YDEGEE. CDR3 amino acids: CASSLGTGRRKGYTF. The DNA for the CDR3 is TGTGCCAGCAGCTTGGGAACAGGGCGGAGAAAAGGCTACACCTTC.

The rearrangement links TRBV3-1 (or the pseudogene TRBV3-2) to TRBJ1-6; 7 nucleotides match TRBD1. The junction had 4 bases not matched to a gene; V was cut back by 4 bases and J by 4 bases. CDR3 size: 15 residues. Germline V gene sequence: CDR1 LGHDT, CDR2 YNNKEL (reference sequence). The CDR3 nucleotides are TGTGCCAGCAGCCCGCGGGGACAGTATAATTCACCCCTCCACTTT. Its translation: CASSPRGQYNSPLHF.

The gene calls are TRBV5-6 and TRBJ1-1, with TRBD1 matching 10 bases. V trimming: 5 bases; J trimming: 0 bases; junction bases outside the gene matches: 16. This CDR3 is 19 amino acids long. Germline V lookup: CDR1 SGHDT, CDR2 YYEEEE. The CDR3 protein is CASSYWTGTGAIMNTEAFF. The CDR3, as DNA: TGTGCCAGCAGTTATTGGACCGGGACAGGGGCAATAATGAACACTGAAGCTTTCTTT.

This sequence joins TRBV19 and TRBJ2-7; 7 nucleotides match TRBD1. CDR3 length: 14 residues. V shed 9 bases and J 2 bases; nucleotides not matched to a gene: 10. Germline V gene data show CDR1 as LNHDA and CDR2 as SQIVND (reference sequence). CDR3 in amino acids: CASRDSSRTYEQYF. CDR3 in DNA: TGTGCCAGCCGGGACAGCTCCCGAACCTACGAGCAGTACTTC.

The chain has TRBV5-1 and TRBJ2-3; the D gene is possibly TRBD2 (5 bases). CDR1 SGHRS and CDR2 YFSETQ come from the germline V gene. This CDR3 has 14 residues. Trimming stripped 0 bases from V and 8 bases from J, with 13 bases between. For the CDR3, the DNA is TGCGCCAGCAGCTTGGAAGTAGTTGAGGGTACGCAGTATTTT. Translation gives CASSLEVVEGTQYF.

The chain combines TRBV25-1 with TRBJ1-2, with 8 positions matching TRBD1. The germline V gene has CDR1 MGHDK and CDR2 SYGVNS. The CDR3 is 14 amino acids. Unmatched junction bases numbered 6, after V lost 2 bases and J lost 7 bases. CDR3 nucleotide sequence: TGTGCCAGCAGTGAACAGGGGGCCTGGTTTGGCTACACCTTC. Amino acid sequence: CASSEQGAWFGYTF.

J is TRBJ2-7 and V is TRBV5-6; 8 nucleotides agree with TRBD1. Germline V gene data show CDR1 as SGHDT and CDR2 as YYEEEE. The V and J ends lost 3 bases and 8 bases, in that order; junction bases with no gene match: 10. This CDR3 has 14 amino acids. The CDR3 loop reads CASSSAGGAGKQYF. CDR3 in DNA: TGTGCCAGCAGCTCGGCAGGGGGCGCGGGAAAGCAGTACTTC. Full variable domain (rest looked up from reference TRBV5-6 and TRBJ2-7): DAGVTQSPTHLIKTRGQQVTLRCSPKSGHDTVSWYQQALGQGPQFIFQYYEEEERQRGNFPDRFSGHQFPNYSSELNVNALLLGDSALYLCASSSAGGAGKQYFGPGTRLTVT.

The chain has TRBV27 and TRBJ1-1; D is unresolved. Germline assignment: CDR1 MNHEY and CDR2 SMNVEV (reference sequence). The CDR3 spans 14 residues. The ends were cut back, 2 bases at V and 4 bases at J, with 11 bases in the middle. This chain's CDR3 is CASSLDWFSTEAFF. The CDR3, as DNA: TGTGCCAGCAGTTTAGACTGGTTTAGCACTGAAGCTTTCTTT.

The rearrangement uses TRBV5-1 and TRBJ1-1, with 9 bases that match TRBD1. In germline, CDR1 is SGHRS, CDR2 YFSETQ. V lost 4 bases and J lost 5; bases outside the gene matches: 18. There are 18 residues in the CDR3. The CDR3 sequence: CASSLSVPGQGWGTEAFF. The CDR3, as DNA: TGCGCCAGCAGCCTATCGGTCCCGGGACAGGGTTGGGGGACTGAAGCTTTCTTT.

This chain joins TRBV18 and TRBJ2-5; D is possibly TRBD1 (5 bases). V dropped 2 bases and J dropped 5 bases, with 15 bases sitting between them. CDR3 length: 15 amino acids. The germline V gene has CDR1 KGHSH and CDR2 LQKENI. CDR3: CASSPNGPGPETQYF. Here the CDR3 DNA reads TGTGCCAGCTCACCAAATGGGCCAGGGCCCGAGACCCAGTACTTC.

The J gene is TRBJ1-2, the V gene TRBV5-1; 7 nucleotides match TRBD1. V lost 3 bases to trimming and J lost 4 bases; unmatched junction nucleotides: 9. There are 15 residues in the CDR3. Germline-derived CDR1 and CDR2 are SGHRS and YFSETQ. The CDR3, as DNA: TGCGCCAGCAGCTCCGCCGCCGGGACAGCCTATGGCTACACCTTC. Protein sequence: CASSSAAGTAYGYTF.

V gene TRBV5-1 combines with J gene TRBJ2-5, with 7 positions matching TRBD1. Trimming cost V 1 base and J 2 bases; bases outside gene matches: 8. Germline V lookup: CDR1 SGHRS, CDR2 YFSETQ. This CDR3 has 16 amino acids. In nucleotides, the CDR3 is TGCGCCAGCAGCTTGATCCCCCCGACAGGGCAAGAGACCCAGTACTTC. Translating gives CASSLIPPTGQETQYF.

The CDR3 nucleotides read TGTGCCAGTAGTAGTAGGGGGATGAGCACAGATACGCAGTATTTT. Translating it yields CASSSRGMSTDTQYF. The chain links TRBV19 to TRBJ2-3, with a possible D match to TRBD1 (6 bases). CDR3 length: 15 residues. Germline V gives CDR1 LNHDA, CDR2 SQIVND (reference sequence). V was pared by 4 bases and J by 0 bases, with 11 bases between.

The CDR3 sequence: CASSLANYGYTF. The CDR3 nucleotides are TGTGCCAGCAGCCTAGCTAACTATGGCTACACCTTC. The chain employs TRBV2 and TRBJ1-2; unclear D gene. CDR3 length: 12 amino acids. CDR1 is SNHLY and CDR2 is FYNNEI in the germline V gene. V was clipped by 6 bases and J by 0 bases, with 5 bases between them.

The chain combines TRBV7-9 with TRBJ2-5, with TRBD1 matching 12 bases. Losses at the gene ends were 5 bases for V and 4 bases for J; bases not matched to a gene: 8. Germline loops: CDR1 SEHNR, CDR2 FQNEAQ (reference sequence). The CDR3 loop spans 16 amino acids. CDR3 in amino acids: CASSLGDRGQGETQYF. In nucleotides, the CDR3 is TGTGCCAGCAGCCTGGGGGACAGGGGGCAGGGAGAGACCCAGTACTTC. The full variable domain, in which reference TRBV7-9 and TRBJ2-5 provide the parts outside the CDR3, is DTGVSQNPRHKITKRGQNVTFRCDPISEHNRLYWYRQTLGQGPEFLTYFQNEAQLEKSRLLSDRFSAERPKGSFSTLEIQRTEQGDSAMYLCASSLGDRGQGETQYFGPGTRLLVL.

The chain joins TRBV21-1 to TRBJ2-5; the table's D call of TRBD2 was not tested on the DNA. TRBV21-1 is tagged as a pseudogene. CDR3 length equals 12 residues. The CDR3 is CASSRQAGGQYF. The CDR3 DNA sequence: TGTGCCAGCAGCAGGCAGGCAGGAGGCCAGTACTTC.

This clone was observed a handful of times. V gene TRBV5-1 combines with J gene TRBJ1-6; the D is unclear. V lost 5 bases and J 7 bases, leaving 16 bases between the germline ends. CDR3 length equals 15 residues. Per the germline V gene, CDR1 is SGHRS and CDR2 is YFSETQ. Here the CDR3 DNA reads TGCGCCAGCAGTAGTCAGGTTGATTCCAATTCACCCCTCCACTTT. It encodes CASSSQVDSNSPLHF.

The J gene is TRBJ2-7, the V gene TRBV2; TRBD2 matches 9 bases. With V trimmed by 5 bases and J by 5 bases, 10 bases remained unmatched. The CDR3 is 15 amino acids. The germline CDR1 and CDR2 sequences are SNHLY and FYNNEI. DNA for the CDR3: TGTGCCAGCAGTTTAGCGGGAGAGGTAAGGAACGAGCAGTACTTC. It specifies CASSLAGEVRNEQYF.

The table lists this clone with a few counts. V usage is TRBV28 and J usage is TRBJ1-5; D possibly corresponds to TRBD1 (6 bases). Germline V gene data show CDR1 as MDHEN and CDR2 as SYDVKM. The V gene lost 7 bases and the J gene lost 3 bases, with 16 bases spanning the gap. The CDR3 is 15 amino acids. CDR3 nucleotide sequence: TGTGCCAGCACAATAACAGGGCGCATCAATCAGCCCCAGCATTTT. This encodes CASTITGRINQPQHF.

This clone has a handful of counts. V usage is TRBV6-5 and J usage is TRBJ1-1; no clear D. The CDR3 loop spans 11 amino acids. V lost 2 bases, J lost 8 bases, and 6 bases lay in between. Per the germline V gene, CDR1 is MNHEY and CDR2 is SVGAGI. The CDR3 loop is CASSYGREAFF. The CDR3 region has the DNA TGTGCCAGCAGTTACGGCAGGGAAGCTTTCTTT.

The chain uses TRBV4-1 and TRBJ2-1, with TRBD1 matching over 11 bases. The germline gives CDR1 MGHRA, CDR2 YSYEKL. The CDR3 loop spans 18 amino acids. Unmatched junction bases numbered 12, after V lost 0 bases and J lost 8 bases. The CDR3 DNA is TGCGCCAGCAGCCAAGATTTCGTCGGGACAGGGGGTTTCTATGAGCAGTTCTTC. Encoded protein: CASSQDFVGTGGFYEQFF.